This T cell receptor (beta chain) came from a study of T-cell reconstitution after alpha-beta-depleted transplantation in children. The CDR3 runs 12 residues. CDR1 LGHNT and CDR2 FRNRAP come from the germline V gene. The germline V and J ends were trimmed by 6 bases and 4 bases, with 8 bases remaining between them. Preparation of the TCRbeta library involved a method that used unique molecular identifiers. Via MiXCR, TCRdb re-called the PCR reads, giving one row per CDR3 protein. In the table there are approximately 400,000 distinct CDR3 sequences, roughly 11% of which are singletons. The chain recombines TRBV12-5 with TRBJ2-3, with D possibly TRBD2 on 5 matching bases. The source was PBMCs from the stem cell graft donor, collected from the stem cell graft. The sequence came from a human donor who donated a stem cell graft to a child with acute myeloid leukemia. The CDR3 spells CASGLGADTQYF. CDR3 sequence (DNA): TGTGCTAGTGGCCTCGGGGCAGATACGCAGTATTTT.